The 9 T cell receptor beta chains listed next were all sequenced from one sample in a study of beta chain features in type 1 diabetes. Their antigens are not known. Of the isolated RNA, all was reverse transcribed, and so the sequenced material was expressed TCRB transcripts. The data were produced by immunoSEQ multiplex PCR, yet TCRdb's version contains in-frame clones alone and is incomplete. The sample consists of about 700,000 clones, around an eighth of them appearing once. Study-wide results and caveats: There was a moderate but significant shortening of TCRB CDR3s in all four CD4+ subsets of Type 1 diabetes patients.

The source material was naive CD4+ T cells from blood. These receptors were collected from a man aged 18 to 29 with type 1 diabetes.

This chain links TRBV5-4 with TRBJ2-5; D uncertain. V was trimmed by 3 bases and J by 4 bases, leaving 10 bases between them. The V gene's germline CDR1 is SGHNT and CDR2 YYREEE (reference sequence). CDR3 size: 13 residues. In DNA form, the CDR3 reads TGTGCCAGCAGCTCCCCTCCCGGAGAGACCCAGTACTTC. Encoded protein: CASSSPPGETQYF.

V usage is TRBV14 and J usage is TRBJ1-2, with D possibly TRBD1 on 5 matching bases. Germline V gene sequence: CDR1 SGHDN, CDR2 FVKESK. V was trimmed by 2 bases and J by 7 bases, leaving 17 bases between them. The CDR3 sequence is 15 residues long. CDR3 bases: TGTGCCAGCAGCCAATTGCAGGGTGGAGCGTCTGGCTACACCTTC. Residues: CASSQLQGGASGYTF.

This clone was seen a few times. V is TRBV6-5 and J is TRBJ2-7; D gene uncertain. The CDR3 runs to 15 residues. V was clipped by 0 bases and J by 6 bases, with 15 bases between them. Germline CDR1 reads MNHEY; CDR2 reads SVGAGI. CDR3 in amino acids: CASSYSSPGHGEQYF. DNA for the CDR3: TGTGCCAGCAGTTACTCTTCCCCTGGGCATGGCGAGCAGTACTTC.

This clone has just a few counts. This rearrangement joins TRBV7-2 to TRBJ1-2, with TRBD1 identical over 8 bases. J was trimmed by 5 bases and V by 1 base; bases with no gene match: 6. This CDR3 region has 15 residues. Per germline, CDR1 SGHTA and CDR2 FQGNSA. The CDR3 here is CASSLGQGSSYGYTF. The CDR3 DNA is TGTGCCAGCAGCTTAGGACAGGGGTCGAGTTATGGCTACACCTTC.

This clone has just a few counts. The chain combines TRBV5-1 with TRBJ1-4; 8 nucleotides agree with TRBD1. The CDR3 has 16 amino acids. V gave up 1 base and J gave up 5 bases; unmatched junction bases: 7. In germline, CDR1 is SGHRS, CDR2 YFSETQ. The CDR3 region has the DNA TGCGCCAGCAGCTTGTTCGGGGACAGGACGAATGAAAAACTGTTTTTT. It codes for CASSLFGDRTNEKLFF. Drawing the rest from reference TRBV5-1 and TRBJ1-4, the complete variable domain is KAGVTQTPRYLIKTRGQQVTLSCSPISGHRSVSWYQQTPGQGLQFLFEYFSETQRNKGNFPGRFSGRQFSNSRSEMNVSTLELGDSALYLCASSLFGDRTNEKLFFGSGTQLSVL.

This CDR3 is CASSDLEVEQYF. The CDR3 DNA sequence: TGTGCCAGCAGTGACCTCGAAGTGGAGCAGTACTTC. The chain recombines TRBV2 with TRBJ2-7; D remains unclear. CDR1 is SNHLY and CDR2 is FYNNEI in the germline V gene. CDR3 length: 12 amino acids. The ends were cut back, 3 bases at V and 7 bases at J, with 10 bases in the middle.

The CDR3 DNA reads TGCGCCAGCAGCTCCCGGGACAGGGTCGGACTCTCTGGGGCCAACGTCCTGACTTTC. It codes for CASSSRDRVGLSGANVLTF. The chain recombines TRBV5-1 with TRBJ2-6, with 9 nucleotides matching TRBD1. V shed 3 bases, J shed 0 bases, and the junction held 10 bases outside the gene matches. In germline, CDR1 is SGHRS, CDR2 YFSETQ. This CDR3 contains 19 residues.

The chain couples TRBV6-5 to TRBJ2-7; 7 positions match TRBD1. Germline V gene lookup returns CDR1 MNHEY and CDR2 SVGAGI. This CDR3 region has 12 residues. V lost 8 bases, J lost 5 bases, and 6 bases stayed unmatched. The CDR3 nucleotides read TGTGCCAGCGCGAGACAGGGCGACGAGCAGTACTTC. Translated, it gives CASARQGDEQYF.

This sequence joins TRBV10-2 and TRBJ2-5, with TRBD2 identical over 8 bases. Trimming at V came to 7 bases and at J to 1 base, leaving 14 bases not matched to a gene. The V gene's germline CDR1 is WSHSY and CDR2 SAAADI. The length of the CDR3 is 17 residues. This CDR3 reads CASNRNLLAGSQETQYF. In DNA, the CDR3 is TGCGCCAGCAATCGAAATTTATTAGCGGGGAGCCAAGAGACCCAGTACTTC.